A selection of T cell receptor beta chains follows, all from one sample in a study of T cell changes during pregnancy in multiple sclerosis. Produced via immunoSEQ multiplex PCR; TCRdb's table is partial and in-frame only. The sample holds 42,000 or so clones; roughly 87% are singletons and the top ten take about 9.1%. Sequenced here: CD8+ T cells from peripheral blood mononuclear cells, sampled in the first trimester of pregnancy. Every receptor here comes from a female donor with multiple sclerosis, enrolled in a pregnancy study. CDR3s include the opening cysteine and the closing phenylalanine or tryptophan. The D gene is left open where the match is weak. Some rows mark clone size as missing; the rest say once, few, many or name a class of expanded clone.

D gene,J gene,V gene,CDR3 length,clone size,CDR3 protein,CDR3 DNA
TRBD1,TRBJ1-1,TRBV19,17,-,CASSPAGTGFLGTEAFF,TGTGCCAGTAGTCCTGCCGGGACAGGGTTTCTAGGCACTGAAGCTTTCTTT
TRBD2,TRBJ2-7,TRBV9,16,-,CASSGTSGGRSYEQYF,TGTGCCAGCAGCGGGACTAGCGGGGGACGTTCCTACGAGCAGTACTTC
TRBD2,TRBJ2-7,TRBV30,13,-,CAWRRGTGGGQYF,TGTGCCTGGCGGAGGGGTACGGGGGGGGGCCAGTACTTC
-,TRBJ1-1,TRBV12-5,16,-,CASGFVSRGRGTEAFF,TGTGCTAGTGGTTTTGTGTCCAGGGGAAGGGGCACTGAAGCTTTCTTT
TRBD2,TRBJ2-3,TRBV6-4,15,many,CASSLAGGSTDTQYF,TGTGCCAGCAGCTTAGCGGGAGGTAGCACAGATACGCAGTATTTT
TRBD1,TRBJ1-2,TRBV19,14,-,CAISPDRVGYGYTF,TGTGCCATTTCGCCTGACAGGGTCGGTTATGGCTACACCTTC
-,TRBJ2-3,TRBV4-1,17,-,CASSQERTVPSTDTQYF,TGCGCCAGCAGCCAAGAGAGGACTGTTCCTAGCACAGATACGCAGTATTTT
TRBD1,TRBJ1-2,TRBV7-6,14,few,CASSTGQGIYGYTF,TGTGCCAGCAGCACAGGACAGGGCATCTATGGCTACACCTTC
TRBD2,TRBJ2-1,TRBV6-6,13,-,CASSLQAGDEQFF,TGTGCCAGCAGTTTGCAAGCGGGGGATGAGCAGTTCTTC
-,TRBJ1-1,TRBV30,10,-,CAWSSGGAFF,TGTGCCTGGAGTTCGGGGGGAGCTTTCTTT
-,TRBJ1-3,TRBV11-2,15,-,CASSLAGNSGNTIYF,TGTGCCAGCAGCTTAGCCGGGAACTCTGGAAACACCATATATTTT
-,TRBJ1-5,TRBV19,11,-,CASKGTRAQHF,TGTGCCAGTAAGGGGACTCGGGCCCAGCATTTT
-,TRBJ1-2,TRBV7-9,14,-,CASSLVGHSDGYTF,TGTGCCAGCAGCTTAGTTGGACACAGTGACGGCTACACCTTC
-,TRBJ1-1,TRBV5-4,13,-,CASSLRGGTEAFF,TGTGCCAGCAGCTTGAGAGGGGGCACTGAAGCTTTCTTT
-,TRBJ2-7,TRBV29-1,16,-,CSVEGWGQASSYEQYF,TGCAGCGTTGAAGGTTGGGGCCAGGCTTCCTCCTACGAGCAGTACTTC
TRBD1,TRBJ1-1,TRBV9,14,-,CASSPGQGNTEAFF,TGTGCCAGCAGTCCTGGACAGGGGAACACTGAAGCTTTCTTT
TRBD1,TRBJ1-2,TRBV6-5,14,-,CASTPGQGADGYTF,TGTGCCAGCACCCCCGGGCAGGGGGCAGATGGCTACACCTTC
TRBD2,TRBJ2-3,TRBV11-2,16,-,CASSPRLAGYTDTQYF,TGTGCCAGCAGCCCCAGGCTAGCGGGATACACAGATACGCAGTATTTT
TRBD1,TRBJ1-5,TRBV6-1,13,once,CASSRTGAQPQHF,TGTGCCAGCAGCCGTACAGGGGCTCAGCCCCAGCATTTT
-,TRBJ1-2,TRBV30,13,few,CAWSLGGAHGYTF,TGTGCCTGGAGTTTAGGGGGGGCGCATGGCTACACCTTC
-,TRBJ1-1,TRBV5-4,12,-,CASSFGNTEAFF,TGTGCCAGCAGCTTCGGGAACACTGAAGCTTTCTTT
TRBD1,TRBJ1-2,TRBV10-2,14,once,CASSGQDREGGYTF,TGCGCCAGCAGTGGGCAAGACAGGGAAGGCGGCTACACCTTC
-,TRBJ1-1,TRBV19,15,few,CASSTTGSVNTEAFF,TGTGCCAGTAGTACCACCGGGTCGGTGAACACTGAAGCTTTCTTT